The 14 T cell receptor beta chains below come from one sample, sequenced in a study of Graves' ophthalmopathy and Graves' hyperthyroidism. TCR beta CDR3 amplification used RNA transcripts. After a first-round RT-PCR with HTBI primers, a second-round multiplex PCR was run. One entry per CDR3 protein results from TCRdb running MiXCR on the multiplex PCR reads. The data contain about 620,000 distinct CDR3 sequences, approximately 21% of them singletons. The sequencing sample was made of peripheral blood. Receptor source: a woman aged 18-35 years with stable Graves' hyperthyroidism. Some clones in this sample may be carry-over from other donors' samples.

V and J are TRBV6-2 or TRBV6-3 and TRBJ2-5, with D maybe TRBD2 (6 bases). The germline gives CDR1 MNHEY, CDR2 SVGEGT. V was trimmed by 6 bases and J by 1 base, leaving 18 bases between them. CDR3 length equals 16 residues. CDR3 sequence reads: CASSKGPPGLQETQYF. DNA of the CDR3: TGTGCCAGCAGCAAAGGCCCCCCGGGACTCCAAGAGACCCAGTACTTC.

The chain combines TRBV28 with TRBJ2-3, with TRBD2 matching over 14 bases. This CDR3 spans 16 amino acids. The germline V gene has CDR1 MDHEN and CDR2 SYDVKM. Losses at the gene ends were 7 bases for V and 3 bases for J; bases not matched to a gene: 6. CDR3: CASNSRLAGGTDTQYF. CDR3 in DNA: TGTGCCAGCAATTCGAGACTAGCGGGGGGGACAGATACGCAGTATTTT.

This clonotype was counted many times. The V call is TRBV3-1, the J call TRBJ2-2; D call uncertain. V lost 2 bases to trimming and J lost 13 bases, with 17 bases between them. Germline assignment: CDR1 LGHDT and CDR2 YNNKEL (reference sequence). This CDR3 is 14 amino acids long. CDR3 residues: CASSQSTLATSLFF. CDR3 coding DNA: TGTGCCAGCAGCCAAAGTACGCTTGCGACGTCGCTGTTTTTT.

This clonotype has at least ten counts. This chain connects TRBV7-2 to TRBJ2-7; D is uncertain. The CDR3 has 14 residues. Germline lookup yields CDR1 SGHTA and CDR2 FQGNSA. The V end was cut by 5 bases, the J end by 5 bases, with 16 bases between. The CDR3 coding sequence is TGTGCCAGCAGCCCTAGGACCCGTGGGGACGAGCAGTACTTC. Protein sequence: CASSPRTRGDEQYF.

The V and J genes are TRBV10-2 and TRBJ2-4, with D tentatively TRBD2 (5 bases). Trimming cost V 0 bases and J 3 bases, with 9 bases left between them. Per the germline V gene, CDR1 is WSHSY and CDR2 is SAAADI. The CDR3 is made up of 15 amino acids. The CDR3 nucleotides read TGCGCCAGCAGTGAGTCCTCCGGAGGCAAAAACATTCAGTACTTC. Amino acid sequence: CASSESSGGKNIQYF.

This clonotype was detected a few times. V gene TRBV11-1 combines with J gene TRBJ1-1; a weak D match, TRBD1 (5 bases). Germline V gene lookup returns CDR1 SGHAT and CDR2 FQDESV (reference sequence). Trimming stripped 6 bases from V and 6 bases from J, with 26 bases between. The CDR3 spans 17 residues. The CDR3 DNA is TGTGCCAGCAGTTCTATCGTGGCAGCCGAGTTGGGGGCTGAAGCTTTCTTT. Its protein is CASSSIVAAELGAEAFF. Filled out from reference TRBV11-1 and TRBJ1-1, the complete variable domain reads EAEVAQSPRYKITEKSQAVAFWCDPISGHATLYWYRQILGQGPELLVQFQDESVVDDSQLPKDRFSAERLKGVDSTLKIQPAELGDSAMYLCASSSIVAAELGAEAFFGQGTRLTVV.

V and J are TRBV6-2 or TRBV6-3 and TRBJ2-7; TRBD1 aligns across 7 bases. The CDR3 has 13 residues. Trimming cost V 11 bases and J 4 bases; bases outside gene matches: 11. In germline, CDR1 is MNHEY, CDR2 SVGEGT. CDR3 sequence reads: CAANRGGRYEQYF. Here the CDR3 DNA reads TGTGCCGCAAACCGAGGGGGCAGATACGAGCAGTACTTC.

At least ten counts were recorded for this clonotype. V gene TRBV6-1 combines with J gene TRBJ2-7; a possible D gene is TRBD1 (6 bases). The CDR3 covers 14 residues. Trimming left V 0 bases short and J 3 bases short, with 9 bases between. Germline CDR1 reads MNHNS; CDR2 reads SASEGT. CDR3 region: CASSEAKDSYEQYF. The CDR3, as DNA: TGTGCCAGCAGTGAAGCGAAGGACAGCTACGAGCAGTACTTC.

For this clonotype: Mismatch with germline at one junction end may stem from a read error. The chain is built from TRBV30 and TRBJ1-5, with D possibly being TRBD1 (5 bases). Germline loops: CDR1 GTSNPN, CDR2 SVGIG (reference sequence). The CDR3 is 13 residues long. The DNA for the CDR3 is TGTGCCTGGAGTCACAGGAGCACTCAGCCCCAGCATTTT. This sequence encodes CAWSHRSTQPQHF.

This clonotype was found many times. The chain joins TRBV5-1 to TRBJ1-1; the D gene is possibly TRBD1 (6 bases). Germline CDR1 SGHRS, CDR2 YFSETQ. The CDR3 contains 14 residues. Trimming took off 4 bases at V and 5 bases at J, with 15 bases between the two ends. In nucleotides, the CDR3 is TGCGCCAGCAGCCCTTATACAGGGAAGACTGAAGCTTTCTTT. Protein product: CASSPYTGKTEAFF. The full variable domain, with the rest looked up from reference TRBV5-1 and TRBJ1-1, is KAGVTQTPRYLIKTRGQQVTLSCSPISGHRSVSWYQQTPGQGLQFLFEYFSETQRNKGNFPGRFSGRQFSNSRSEMNVSTLELGDSALYLCASSPYTGKTEAFFGQGTRLTVV.

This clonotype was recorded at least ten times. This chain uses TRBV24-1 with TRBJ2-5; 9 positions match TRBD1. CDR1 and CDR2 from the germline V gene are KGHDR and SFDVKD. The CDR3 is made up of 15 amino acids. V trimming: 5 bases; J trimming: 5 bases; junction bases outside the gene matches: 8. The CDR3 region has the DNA TGTGCCACCAGTGCCCTGGACAGGGGCCGGGAGACCCAGTACTTC. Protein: CATSALDRGRETQYF.

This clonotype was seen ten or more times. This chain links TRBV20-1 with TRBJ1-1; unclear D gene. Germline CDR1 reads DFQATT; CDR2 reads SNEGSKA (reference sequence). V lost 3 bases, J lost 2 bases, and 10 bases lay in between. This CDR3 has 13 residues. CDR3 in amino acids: CSASAGFNTEAFF. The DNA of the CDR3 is TGCAGTGCTAGTGCTGGGTTTAACACTGAAGCTTTCTTT.

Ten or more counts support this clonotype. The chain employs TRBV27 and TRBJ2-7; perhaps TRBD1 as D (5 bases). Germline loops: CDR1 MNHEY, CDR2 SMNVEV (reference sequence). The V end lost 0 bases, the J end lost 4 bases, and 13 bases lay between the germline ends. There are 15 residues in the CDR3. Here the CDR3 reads CASSLSGRASYEQYF. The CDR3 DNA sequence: TGTGCCAGCAGTTTATCAGGCAGGGCCAGTTACGAGCAGTACTTC.

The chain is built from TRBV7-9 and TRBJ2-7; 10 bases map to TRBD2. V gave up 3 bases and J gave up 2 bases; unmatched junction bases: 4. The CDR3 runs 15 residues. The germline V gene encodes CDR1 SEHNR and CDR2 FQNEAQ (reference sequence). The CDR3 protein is CASSFGTSDTYEQYF. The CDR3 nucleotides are TGTGCCAGCAGCTTCGGGACTAGCGATACCTACGAGCAGTACTTC.